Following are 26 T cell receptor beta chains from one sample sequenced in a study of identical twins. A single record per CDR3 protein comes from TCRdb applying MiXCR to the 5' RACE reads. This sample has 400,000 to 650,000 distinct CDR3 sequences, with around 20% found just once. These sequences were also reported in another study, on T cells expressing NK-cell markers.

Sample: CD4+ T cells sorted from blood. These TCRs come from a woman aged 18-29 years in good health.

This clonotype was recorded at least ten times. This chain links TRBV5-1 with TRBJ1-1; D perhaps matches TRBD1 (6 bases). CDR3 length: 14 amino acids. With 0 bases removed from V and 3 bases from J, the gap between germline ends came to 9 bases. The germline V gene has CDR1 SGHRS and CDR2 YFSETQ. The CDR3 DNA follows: TGCGCCAGCAGCTTGGGAGGGGGAGACACTGAAGCTTTCTTT. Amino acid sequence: CASSLGGGDTEAFF.

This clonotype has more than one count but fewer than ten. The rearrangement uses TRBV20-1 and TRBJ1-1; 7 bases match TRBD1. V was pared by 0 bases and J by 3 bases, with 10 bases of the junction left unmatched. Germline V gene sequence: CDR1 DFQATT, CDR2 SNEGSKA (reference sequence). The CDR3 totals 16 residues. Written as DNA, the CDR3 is TGCAGTGCTAGAGATTATACCCTTACAGGGGACACTGAAGCTTTCTTT. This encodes CSARDYTLTGDTEAFF.

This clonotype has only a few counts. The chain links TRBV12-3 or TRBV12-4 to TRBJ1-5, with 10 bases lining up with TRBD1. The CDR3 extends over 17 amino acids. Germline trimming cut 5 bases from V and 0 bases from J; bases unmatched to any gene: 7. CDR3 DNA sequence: TGTGCCAGCAGTCCGGGACAGGGGTCTTATAGCAATCAGCCCCAGCATTTT. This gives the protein CASSPGQGSYSNQPQHF.

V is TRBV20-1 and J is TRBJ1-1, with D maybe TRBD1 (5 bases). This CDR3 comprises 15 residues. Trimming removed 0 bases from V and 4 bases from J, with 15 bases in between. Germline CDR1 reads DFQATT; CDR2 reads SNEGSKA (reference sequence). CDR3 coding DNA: TGCAGTGCTAGAGAAGAGGGGCAGGAAAGCACTGAAGCTTTCTTT. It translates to CSAREEGQESTEAFF.

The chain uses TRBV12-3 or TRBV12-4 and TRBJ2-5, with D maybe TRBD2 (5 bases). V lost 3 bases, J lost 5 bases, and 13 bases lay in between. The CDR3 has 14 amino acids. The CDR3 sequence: CASSFRGSRETQYF. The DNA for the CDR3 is TGTGCCAGCAGTTTCCGGGGAAGTAGGGAGACCCAGTACTTC.

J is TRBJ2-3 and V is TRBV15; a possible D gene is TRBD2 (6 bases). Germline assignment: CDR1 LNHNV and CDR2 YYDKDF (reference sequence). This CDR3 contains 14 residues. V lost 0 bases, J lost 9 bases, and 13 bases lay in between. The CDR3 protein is CATSRDSEGSTQYF. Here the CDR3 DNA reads TGTGCCACCAGCAGAGATTCGGAGGGTTCGACGCAGTATTTT.

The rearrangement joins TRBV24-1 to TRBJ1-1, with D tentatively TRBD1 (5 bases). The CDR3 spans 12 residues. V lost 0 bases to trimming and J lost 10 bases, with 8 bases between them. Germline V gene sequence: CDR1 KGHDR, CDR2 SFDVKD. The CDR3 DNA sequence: TGTGCCACCAGTGATTTGAGGGGTAGAGCTTTCTTT. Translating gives CATSDLRGRAFF.

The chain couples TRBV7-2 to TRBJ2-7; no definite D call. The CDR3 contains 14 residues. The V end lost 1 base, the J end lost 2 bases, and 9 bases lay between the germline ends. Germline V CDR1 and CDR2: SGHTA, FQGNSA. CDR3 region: CASSLGPGAYEQYF. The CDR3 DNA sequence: TGTGCCAGCAGCTTAGGGCCAGGTGCCTACGAGCAGTACTTC.

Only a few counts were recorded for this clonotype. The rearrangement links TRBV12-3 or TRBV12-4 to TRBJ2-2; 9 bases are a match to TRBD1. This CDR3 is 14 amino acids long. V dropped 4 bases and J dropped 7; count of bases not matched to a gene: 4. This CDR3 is CASSYRGRGGELFF. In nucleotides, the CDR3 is TGTGCCAGCAGTTACAGGGGGCGAGGCGGGGAGCTGTTTTTT.

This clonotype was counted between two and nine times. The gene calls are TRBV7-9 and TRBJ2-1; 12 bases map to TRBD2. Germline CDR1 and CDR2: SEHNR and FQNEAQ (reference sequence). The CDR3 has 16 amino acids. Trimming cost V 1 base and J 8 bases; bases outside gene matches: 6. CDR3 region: CASSLGRLAGAHEQFF. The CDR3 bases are TGTGCCAGCAGCTTAGGTCGACTAGCGGGAGCCCATGAGCAGTTCTTC.

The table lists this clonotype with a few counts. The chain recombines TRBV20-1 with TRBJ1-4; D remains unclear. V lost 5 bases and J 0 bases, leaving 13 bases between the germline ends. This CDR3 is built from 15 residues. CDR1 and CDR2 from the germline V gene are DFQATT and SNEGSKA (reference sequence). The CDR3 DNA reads TGCAGTGCTTTAGACCGCATTACAACTAATGAAAAACTGTTTTTT. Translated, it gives CSALDRITTNEKLFF.

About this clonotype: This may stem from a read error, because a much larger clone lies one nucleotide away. The CDR3 sequence: CASGFQAGYNEQFF. DNA for the CDR3: TGTGCCAGCGGTTTCCAAGCGGGCTACAATGAGCAGTTCTTC. The chain links TRBV12-3 or TRBV12-4 to TRBJ2-1, with a tentative D call TRBD2 (6 bases). The CDR3 sequence is 14 residues long.

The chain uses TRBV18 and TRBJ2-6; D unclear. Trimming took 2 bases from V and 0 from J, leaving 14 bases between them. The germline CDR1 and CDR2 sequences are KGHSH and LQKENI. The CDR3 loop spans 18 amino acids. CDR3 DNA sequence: TGTGCCAGCTCACCAAAAACAGCGAAGAGCTCTGGGGCCAACGTCCTGACTTTC. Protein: CASSPKTAKSSGANVLTF.

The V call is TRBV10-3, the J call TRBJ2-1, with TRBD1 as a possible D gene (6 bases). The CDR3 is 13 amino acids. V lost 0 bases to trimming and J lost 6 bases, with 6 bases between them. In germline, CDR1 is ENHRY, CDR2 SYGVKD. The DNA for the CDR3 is TGTGCCATCAGTGAGTCACAGGGCAATGAGCAGTTCTTC. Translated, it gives CAISESQGNEQFF.

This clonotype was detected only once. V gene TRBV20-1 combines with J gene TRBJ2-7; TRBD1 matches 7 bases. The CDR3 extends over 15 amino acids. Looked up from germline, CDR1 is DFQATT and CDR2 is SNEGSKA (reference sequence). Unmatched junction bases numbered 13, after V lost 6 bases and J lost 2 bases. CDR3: CSASNRGRLTYEQYF. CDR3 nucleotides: TGCAGTGCATCTAACAGGGGTCGACTGACCTACGAGCAGTACTTC.

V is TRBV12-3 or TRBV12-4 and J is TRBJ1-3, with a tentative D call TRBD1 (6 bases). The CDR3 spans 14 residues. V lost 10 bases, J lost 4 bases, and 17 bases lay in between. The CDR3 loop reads CATTGYLWGNTIYF. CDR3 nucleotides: TGTGCCACCACAGGGTATCTATGGGGAAACACCATATATTTT.

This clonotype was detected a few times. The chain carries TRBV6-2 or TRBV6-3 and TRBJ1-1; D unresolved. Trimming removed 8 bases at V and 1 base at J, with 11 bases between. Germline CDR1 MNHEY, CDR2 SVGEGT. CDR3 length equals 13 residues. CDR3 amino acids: CASERHRNTEAFF. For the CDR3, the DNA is TGTGCCAGCGAACGACATAGGAACACTGAAGCTTTCTTT.

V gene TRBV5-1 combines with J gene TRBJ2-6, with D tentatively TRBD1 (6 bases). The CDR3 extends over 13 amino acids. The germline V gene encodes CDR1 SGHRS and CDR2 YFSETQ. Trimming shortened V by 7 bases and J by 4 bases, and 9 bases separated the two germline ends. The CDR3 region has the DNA TGCGCCAGCGGGGACATAGGGGCCAACGTCCTGACTTTC. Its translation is CASGDIGANVLTF.

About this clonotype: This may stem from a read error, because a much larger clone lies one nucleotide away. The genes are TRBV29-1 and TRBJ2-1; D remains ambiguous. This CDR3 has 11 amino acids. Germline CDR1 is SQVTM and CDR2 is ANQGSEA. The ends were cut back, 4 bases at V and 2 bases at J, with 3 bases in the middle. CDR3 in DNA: TGCAGCGTTGTGACCTACAATGAGCAGTTCTTC. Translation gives CSVVTYNEQFF.

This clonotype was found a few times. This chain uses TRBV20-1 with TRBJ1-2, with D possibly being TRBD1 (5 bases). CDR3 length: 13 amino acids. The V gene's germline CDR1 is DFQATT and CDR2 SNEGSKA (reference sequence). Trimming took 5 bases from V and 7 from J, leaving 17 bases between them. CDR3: CSASLPQGPGYTF. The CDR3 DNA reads TGCAGTGCTTCCCTACCCCAGGGACCTGGCTACACCTTC.

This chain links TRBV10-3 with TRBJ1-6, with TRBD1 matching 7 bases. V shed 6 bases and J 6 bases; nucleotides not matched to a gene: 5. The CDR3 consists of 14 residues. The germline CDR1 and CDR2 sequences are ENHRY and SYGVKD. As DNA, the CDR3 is TGTGCCATCAGACCGGACAGGTCTAATTCACCCCTCCACTTT. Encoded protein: CAIRPDRSNSPLHF.

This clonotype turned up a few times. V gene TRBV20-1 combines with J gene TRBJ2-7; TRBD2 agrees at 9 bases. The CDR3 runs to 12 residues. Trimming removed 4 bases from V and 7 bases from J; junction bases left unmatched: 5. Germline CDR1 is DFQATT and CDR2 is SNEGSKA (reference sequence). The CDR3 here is CSAIAGAREQYF. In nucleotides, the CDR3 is TGCAGTGCTATAGCGGGAGCGCGAGAGCAGTACTTC.

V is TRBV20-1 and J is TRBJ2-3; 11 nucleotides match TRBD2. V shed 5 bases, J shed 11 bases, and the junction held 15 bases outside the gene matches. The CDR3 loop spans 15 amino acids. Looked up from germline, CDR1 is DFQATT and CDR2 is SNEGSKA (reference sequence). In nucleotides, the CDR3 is TGCAGTGCTCGTTGGTGGGCTAGCGGGGGGATACAGCAGTATTTT. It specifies CSARWWASGGIQQYF.

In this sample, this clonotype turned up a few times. The CDR3 region has the DNA TGCAGTGCTAGTGAGGACACTTACAATGAGCAGTTCTTC. Amino acids: CSASEDTYNEQFF. The gene calls are TRBV20-1 and TRBJ2-1; TRBD1 might be the D (5 bases). Germline values: CDR1 DFQATT, CDR2 SNEGSKA (reference sequence). Trimming took off 3 bases at V and 4 bases at J, with 10 bases between the two ends. The CDR3 is 13 residues long.

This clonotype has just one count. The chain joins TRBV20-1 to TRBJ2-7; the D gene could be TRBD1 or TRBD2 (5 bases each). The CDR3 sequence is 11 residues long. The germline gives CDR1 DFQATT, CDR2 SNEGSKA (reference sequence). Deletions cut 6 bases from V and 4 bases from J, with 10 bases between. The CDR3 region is CSAWDQYEQYF. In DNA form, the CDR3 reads TGCAGTGCCTGGGACCAGTACGAGCAGTACTTC.

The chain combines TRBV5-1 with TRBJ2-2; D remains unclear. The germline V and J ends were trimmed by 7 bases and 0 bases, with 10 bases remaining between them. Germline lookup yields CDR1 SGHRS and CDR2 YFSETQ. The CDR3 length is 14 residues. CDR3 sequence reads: CASRILPNTGELFF. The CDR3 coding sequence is TGCGCCAGCCGCATCCTCCCGAACACCGGGGAGCTGTTTTTT.